One and the same sample provided the 30 T cell receptor beta chains below, sequenced in a study of blood T cells in healthy people across ages. The use of a sample-barcoded 5' primer and a J-beta primer mix characterized a second PCR of roughly 6 to 11 cycles. TCRdb called the 5' RACE reads again in MiXCR, with one record for every CDR3 protein. The profile shows roughly 1,500,000 distinct CDR3 sequences, 30% to 40% of them singletons. Material for sequencing was blood. Every receptor here comes from a woman in her twenties or thirties in good health.

As to this clonotype: A read error may be the cause here, since a much bigger clone is one base away. The V and J genes are TRBV12-3 or TRBV12-4 and TRBJ2-5; the match to TRBD1 covers 7 bases. The CDR3 runs to 13 residues. The CDR3 reads CASTGTVQEAQYF. The CDR3 nucleotides are TGTGCCAGCACCGGGACAGTGCAAGAGGCCCAGTACTTC.

The chain recombines TRBV25-1 with TRBJ2-3, with 10 bases matching TRBD2. With V trimmed by 2 bases and J by 5 bases, 10 bases remained unmatched. The CDR3 has 17 residues. CDR1 is MGHDK, CDR2 SYGVNS, per germline. The CDR3 sequence is CASSERGSGGARDTQYF. DNA for the CDR3: TGTGCCAGCAGTGAAAGGGGGAGCGGGGGGGCAAGAGATACGCAGTATTTT.

The chain is built from TRBV29-1 and TRBJ1-2; tentatively, D is TRBD1 (5 bases). This CDR3 is 12 amino acids long. The V end lost 3 bases, the J end lost 1 base, and 6 bases lay between the germline ends. The germline V gene encodes CDR1 SQVTM and CDR2 ANQGSEA. As DNA, the CDR3 is TGCAGCGTTGAGGGGCTTAACTATGGCTACACCTTC. Translation gives CSVEGLNYGYTF.

The gene calls are TRBV7-9 and TRBJ2-5; no reliable D call. The V gene lost 5 bases and the J gene lost 4 bases, with 17 bases spanning the gap. Per germline, CDR1 SEHNR and CDR2 FQNEAQ (reference sequence). The CDR3 has 15 residues. CDR3 nucleotides: TGTGCCAGCAGCCCCGGAGTTCACAAGGGAGAGACCCAGTACTTC. It codes for CASSPGVHKGETQYF.

This sequence joins TRBV20-1 and TRBJ2-1, with 7 bases lining up with TRBD2. Unmatched junction bases numbered 7, after V lost 5 bases and J lost 9 bases. This CDR3 has 12 amino acids. Germline CDR1 reads DFQATT; CDR2 reads SNEGSKA (reference sequence). The CDR3, as DNA: TGCAGTGCTGCGCGACTAGCCACTGAGCAGTTCTTC. Its protein product is CSAARLATEQFF.

This clonotype was found a few times. V and J are TRBV20-1 and TRBJ2-5; D perhaps matches TRBD2 (5 bases). The J call could be wrong; TRBJ2-7 is a better fit for the DNA end. CDR1 and CDR2 (germline): DFQATT, SNEGSKA (reference sequence). The CDR3 consists of 15 residues. In nucleotides, the CDR3 is TGCAGTGCTAGAGATCCAGCGGCCAAAAAATACGAGCAGTACTTC. Translating it yields CSARDPAAKKYEQYF.

A few counts support this clonotype. Relative to the germline gene, one junction end is altered; a read error may explain this. The CDR3 region is CASSFGRATIHERFF. The CDR3 DNA follows: TGTGCCAGCAGCTTCGGGCGGGCCACTATACATGAGCGGTTCTTC. V gene TRBV7-2 combines with J gene TRBJ2-1; D is possibly TRBD2 (5 bases). Germline V gene data show CDR1 as SGHTA and CDR2 as FQGNSA. The CDR3 runs 15 residues.

This clonotype came up many times. The chain uses TRBV29-1 and TRBJ2-7; the match to TRBD2 covers 8 bases. Germline V lookup: CDR1 SQVTM, CDR2 ANQGSEA. The J segment lost 2 bases and the V segment lost 6 bases, leaving 9 bases of the junction unmatched. This CDR3 spans 14 amino acids. CDR3 sequence: CSVYSGAGTYEQYF. CDR3 DNA: TGCAGCGTATATAGCGGGGCAGGAACCTACGAGCAGTACTTC.

The genes are TRBV5-1 and TRBJ2-3; 7 positions agree with TRBD2. V lost 0 bases and J lost 7; bases outside the gene matches: 8. CDR1 and CDR2 (germline): SGHRS, YFSETQ. The CDR3 is 15 residues long. DNA for the CDR3: TGCGCCAGCAGCTTGGTTAGCGGGTCTCCTAATACGCAGTATTTT. This gives the protein CASSLVSGSPNTQYF.

The rearrangement uses TRBV20-1 and TRBJ2-5; 12 bases match TRBD2. The CDR3 spans 14 residues. The V gene end was trimmed by 7 bases and the J gene end by 4 bases; junction bases not matched to a gene: 7. Per the germline V gene, CDR1 is DFQATT and CDR2 is SNEGSKA (reference sequence). The CDR3 reads CSVLSSGGGETQYF. The CDR3, as DNA: TGCAGTGTCCTCTCTAGCGGGGGGGGAGAGACCCAGTACTTC.

For the CDR3, the DNA is TGCAGTGCCGAGGGCTCGAACACTGAAGCTTTCTTT. It codes for CSAEGSNTEAFF. The chain employs TRBV20-1 and TRBJ1-1; D is undetermined. V lost 6 bases, J lost 1 base, and 9 bases lay in between. This CDR3 comprises 12 residues. CDR1 is DFQATT, CDR2 SNEGSKA, per germline (reference sequence).

Ten or more counts support this clonotype. The chain recombines TRBV7-9 with TRBJ2-7, with D unresolved. CDR1 and CDR2 (germline): SEHNR, FQNEAQ (reference sequence). The CDR3 is 14 residues long. Trimming shortened V by 4 bases and J by 3 bases, and 13 bases separated the two germline ends. The CDR3 loop reads CASSSAIPSYEQYF. The CDR3 coding sequence is TGTGCCAGCAGCTCGGCCATCCCAAGCTACGAGCAGTACTTC.

This clonotype was seen a few times. The chain uses TRBV21-1 and TRBJ2-1. TRBV21-1 is a listed pseudogene. The CDR3 is 15 amino acids. The CDR3 protein is CASSNTASSYNEQFF. CDR3 nucleotides: TGTGCCAGCAGCAATACTGCCAGCTCCTACAATGAGCAGTTCTTC.

Turning to this clonotype: The final CDR3 position lacks the conserved phenylalanine or tryptophan, pointing to a likely read error. The chain couples TRBV2 to TRBJ2-3, with D tentatively TRBD1 (6 bases). The ends were cut back, 4 bases at V and 8 bases at J, with 22 bases in the middle. CDR1 is SNHLY and CDR2 is FYNNEI in the germline V gene. There are 16 residues in the CDR3. The CDR3 sequence is CASSGPGQLKGATQYV. CDR3 sequence (DNA): TGTGCCAGCAGTGGGCCGGGACAACTCAAAGGAGCTACGCAGTATGTT.

This clonotype showed up just once. Since the CDR3 does not end with the conserved phenylalanine or tryptophan, this likely comes from a read error. The chain recombines TRBV6-2 or TRBV6-3 with TRBJ2-4; 7 bases align to TRBD1. Losses at the gene ends were 5 bases for V and 0 bases for J; bases not matched to a gene: 1. CDR1 is MNHEY, CDR2 SVGEGT, per germline. This CDR3 has 14 residues. CDR3 sequence: CASSPGGAKNIQYC. CDR3 in DNA: TGTGCCAGCAGTCCAGGGGGAGCCAAAAACATTCAGTACTGC.

This clonotype is a singleton in its sample. The chain employs TRBV5-4 and TRBJ2-5; 8 positions agree with TRBD2. The last part of the DNA fits TRBJ2-7 better; the J call may be wrong. Germline CDR1 is SGHNT and CDR2 is YYREEE (reference sequence). The CDR3 is 15 residues long. CDR3 amino acids: CASSLGGGPPYEQYF. The DNA for the CDR3 is TGTGCCAGCAGCTTGGGCGGGGGGCCGCCCTACGAGCAGTACTTC.

The chain is built from TRBV9 and TRBJ2-3; D is possibly TRBD2 (6 bases). The CDR3 has 15 residues. Deletions cut 0 bases from V and 1 base from J, with 9 bases between. CDR1 is SGDLS, CDR2 YYNGEE, per germline. The DNA of the CDR3 is TGTGCCAGCAGCGTAGGGGGGGTACGCACAGATACGCAGTATTTT. Protein product: CASSVGGVRTDTQYF.

V usage is TRBV4-2 and J usage is TRBJ1-5; a weak D match, TRBD1 (5 bases). Per germline, CDR1 LGHNA and CDR2 YNFKEQ. V lost 0 bases, J lost 5 bases, and 14 bases lay in between. The CDR3 has 16 amino acids. In DNA form, the CDR3 reads TGTGCCAGCAGCCAAGATCAGGACACCTATTATCAGCCCCAGCATTTT. Translation: CASSQDQDTYYQPQHF.

The chain links TRBV5-5 to TRBJ1-2, with no clear D. Trimming took 2 bases from V and 4 from J, leaving 15 bases between them. The CDR3 spans 15 residues. Germline V CDR1 and CDR2: SGHKS, YYEKEE (reference sequence). The CDR3 region has the DNA TGTGCCAGCAGCTTCTCGGTAGGGCAGGTCTATGGCTACACCTTC. Residues: CASSFSVGQVYGYTF.

This sequence joins TRBV5-6 and TRBJ1-1, with a possible D match to TRBD1 (6 bases). Between the trimmed V and J ends, which lost 0 bases and 3 bases, there was a span of 12 bases. Germline V lookup: CDR1 SGHDT, CDR2 YYEEEE. The CDR3 spans 15 residues. The CDR3 loop is CASSLALGGHTEAFF. CDR3 coding DNA: TGTGCCAGCAGCTTGGCCTTGGGGGGCCACACTGAAGCTTTCTTT.

This chain uses TRBV6-1 with TRBJ2-2; TRBD1 agrees at 8 bases. Trimming cost V 6 bases and J 4 bases; bases outside gene matches: 7. Germline values: CDR1 MNHNS, CDR2 SASEGT. This CDR3 spans 15 amino acids. The DNA of the CDR3 is TGTGCCAGCAGAGAGGACAGGGAACGCACCGGGGAGCTGTTTTTT. Translated: CASREDRERTGELFF.

This clonotype was seen more than once but under ten times. The chain links TRBV5-1 to TRBJ2-7, with 10 nucleotides matching TRBD2. The CDR3 covers 15 residues. Germline V gene lookup returns CDR1 SGHRS and CDR2 YFSETQ. J gave up 4 bases and V 0 bases, and 4 bases lay outside the gene matches. CDR3 coding DNA: TGCGCCAGCAGCTTGGAGCCTAGCGGGGGATACGAGCAGTACTTC. Translated, it gives CASSLEPSGGYEQYF.

This clonotype came up a few times. This chain connects TRBV9 to TRBJ2-7; 8 bases match TRBD1. The CDR3 is 16 amino acids. Germline V gene sequence: CDR1 SGDLS, CDR2 YYNGEE. V gave up 3 bases and J gave up 5 bases; unmatched junction bases: 13. The CDR3 here is CASSATKDRVTHEQYF. DNA for the CDR3: TGTGCCAGCAGCGCCACCAAGGACAGGGTGACCCACGAGCAGTACTTC.

CDR3 region: CASSQEGVSIPGTDTQYF. DNA for the CDR3: TGTGCCAGCAGCCAGGAGGGGGTCAGCATCCCCGGCACAGATACGCAGTATTTT. The V call is TRBV3-1, the J call TRBJ2-3, with D tentatively TRBD1 or TRBD2 (6 bases each). CDR3 size: 18 residues. V was clipped by 3 bases and J by 1 base, with 20 bases between them. Looked up from germline, CDR1 is LGHDT and CDR2 is YNNKEL (reference sequence).

V gene TRBV6-5 combines with J gene TRBJ1-1; TRBD1 matches at 8 bases. Trimming removed 7 bases from V and 0 bases from J; junction bases left unmatched: 7. This CDR3 comprises 15 residues. The germline gives CDR1 MNHEY, CDR2 SVGAGI. The CDR3 coding sequence is TGTGCCAGCACTGGGACAGGCACTATGAACACTGAAGCTTTCTTT. Translation gives CASTGTGTMNTEAFF.

This clonotype has more than one count but fewer than ten. This chain joins TRBV19 and TRBJ2-1; D possibly matches TRBD1 or TRBD2 (5 bases each). The CDR3 runs to 17 residues. V lost 5 bases and J 3 bases, leaving 20 bases between the germline ends. From germline, CDR1 is LNHDA and CDR2 SQIVND (reference sequence). CDR3 amino acids: CASSLRNPGQGYNEQFF. The CDR3 nucleotides are TGTGCCAGTAGTCTCCGGAACCCGGGGCAGGGCTACAATGAGCAGTTCTTC. The full variable domain, its missing parts supplied by reference TRBV19 and TRBJ2-1, is DGGITQSPKYLFRKEGQNVTLSCEQNLNHDAMYWYRQDPGQGLRLIYYSQIVNDFQKGDIAEGYSVSREKKESFPLTVTSAQKNPTAFYLCASSLRNPGQGYNEQFFGPGTRLTVL.

This clonotype came up a few times. The genes are TRBV9 and TRBJ2-3; TRBD2 matches 8 bases. Germline V gene lookup returns CDR1 SGDLS and CDR2 YYNGEE. The CDR3 is 18 residues long. V shed 3 bases, J shed 3 bases, and the junction held 15 bases outside the gene matches. CDR3 sequence: CASSAQESGLVVTDTQYF. CDR3 nucleotide sequence: TGTGCCAGCAGCGCGCAAGAATCGGGACTAGTGGTGACAGATACGCAGTATTTT. Full variable domain (missing parts from reference TRBV9 and TRBJ2-3): DSGVTQTPKHLITATGQRVTLRCSPRSGDLSVYWYQQSLDQGLQFLIQYYNGEERAKGNILERFSAQQFPDLHSELNLSSLELGDSALYFCASSAQESGLVVTDTQYFGPGTRLTVL.

This clonotype was counted a few times. This chain links TRBV7-9 with TRBJ2-4, with 8 bases that match TRBD2. J was trimmed by 5 bases and V by 3 bases; bases with no gene match: 9. The CDR3 has 16 residues. Germline CDR1 SEHNR, CDR2 FQNEAQ (reference sequence). CDR3 loop: CASSFGLASPQNIQYF. CDR3 coding DNA: TGTGCCAGCAGCTTTGGACTAGCAAGCCCACAAAACATTCAGTACTTC.

J is TRBJ2-1 and V is TRBV20-1, with D perhaps TRBD2 (5 bases). The CDR3 is 15 amino acids. The germline gives CDR1 DFQATT, CDR2 SNEGSKA (reference sequence). V shed 6 bases and J shed 4 bases, with 19 bases lying between them. The CDR3: CSAPRGTLGYNEQFF. DNA of the CDR3: TGCAGTGCCCCACGGGGTACCTTAGGTTACAATGAGCAGTTCTTC.

This clonotype was counted a few times. The CDR3 nucleotides are TGTGCCAGCAGCCGCCACCCCGGGGCTTCTAGCACAGATACGCAGTATTTT. This translates into CASSRHPGASSTDTQYF. V usage is TRBV14 and J usage is TRBJ2-3; D may correspond to TRBD1 or TRBD2 (5 bases each). Germline-derived CDR1 and CDR2 are SGHDN and FVKESK. The CDR3 consists of 17 residues. The V and J ends lost 4 bases and 0 bases respectively, with 17 bases between them.